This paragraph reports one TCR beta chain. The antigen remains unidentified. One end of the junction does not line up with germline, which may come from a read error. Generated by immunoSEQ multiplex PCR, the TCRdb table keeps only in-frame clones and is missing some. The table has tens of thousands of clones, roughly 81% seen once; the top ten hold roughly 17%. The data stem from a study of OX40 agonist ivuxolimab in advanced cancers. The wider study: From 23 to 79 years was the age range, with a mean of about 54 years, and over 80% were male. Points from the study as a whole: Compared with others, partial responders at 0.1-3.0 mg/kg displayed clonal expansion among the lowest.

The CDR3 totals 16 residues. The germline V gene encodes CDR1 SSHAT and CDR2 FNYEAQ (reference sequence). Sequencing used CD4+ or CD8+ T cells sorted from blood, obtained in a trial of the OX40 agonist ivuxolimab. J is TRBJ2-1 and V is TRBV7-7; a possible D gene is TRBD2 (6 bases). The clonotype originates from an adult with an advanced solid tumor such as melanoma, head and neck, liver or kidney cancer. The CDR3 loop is CASSAKRASSYNEQFF. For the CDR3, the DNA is TGTGCTAGCAGCGCCAAGCGGGCGAGCTCCTACAATGAGCAGTTCTTC. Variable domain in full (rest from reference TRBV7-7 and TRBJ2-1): GAGVSQSPRYKVTKRGQDVTLRCDPISSHATLYWYQQALGQGPEFLTYFNYEAQPDKSGLPSDRFSAERPEGSISTLTIQRTEQRDSAMYRCASSAKRASSYNEQFFGPGTRLTVL.